These 28 T cell receptor beta chains originate from one sample sequenced in a study of shared clonotypes between healthy human individuals. TCRdb's copy holds only in-frame clones and misses some; the assay was immunoSEQ multiplex PCR. The sample holds roughly 2.4 million clones; approximately 94% are singletons and the top ten take about 0.13%. What was sequenced was naive CD4+ T cells sorted from blood. Subset in this sample: CD45RA+ positively selected. Every receptor here comes from a man between 18 and 35 years old in good health.

The V call is TRBV4-2, the J call TRBJ1-2; D is uncertain. This CDR3 has 14 residues. V dropped 4 bases and J dropped 7 bases, with 16 bases sitting between them. The V gene's germline CDR1 is LGHNA and CDR2 YNFKEQ. CDR3 sequence reads: CASSPAGVSVGYTF. The CDR3 DNA sequence: TGTGCCAGCAGCCCAGCTGGGGTATCGGTTGGCTACACCTTC.

This clone was picked up one time. The rearrangement links TRBV25-1 to TRBJ1-4, with D unresolved. This CDR3 has 14 amino acids. V was trimmed by 1 base and J by 2 bases, leaving 5 bases between them. Germline assignment: CDR1 MGHDK and CDR2 SYGVNS. In DNA, the CDR3 is TGTGCCAGCAGTGAATTAGAGACTAATGAAAAACTGTTTTTT. Its translation is CASSELETNEKLFF.

The V call is TRBV5-4, the J call TRBJ2-2; D gene unclear. V was pared by 2 bases and J by 2 bases, with 7 bases between. The CDR3 is 14 residues long. The V gene's germline CDR1 is SGHNT and CDR2 YYREEE (reference sequence). The CDR3 nucleotides read TGTGCCAGCAGCTTCGACCTTAACACCGGGGAGCTGTTTTTT. It codes for CASSFDLNTGELFF.

This clone appeared once. V and J are TRBV18 and TRBJ2-7; no definite D call. CDR3 size: 13 residues. Germline V CDR1 and CDR2: KGHSH, LQKENI. Trimming took off 3 bases at V and 4 bases at J, with 10 bases between the two ends. The CDR3 region is CASSPKESYEQYF. The CDR3 DNA follows: TGTGCCAGCTCACCCAAGGAGTCTTACGAGCAGTACTTC.

This chain links TRBV2 with TRBJ1-3, with unresolved D. V shed 3 bases and J shed 0 bases, with 6 bases lying between them. CDR1 is SNHLY, CDR2 FYNNEI, per germline. This CDR3 is built from 14 residues. This chain's CDR3 is CASSEGNSGNTIYF. As DNA, the CDR3 is TGTGCCAGCAGTGAGGGGAACTCTGGAAACACCATATATTTT.

In this sample, this clone turned up a few times. The chain carries TRBV7-6 and TRBJ1-6, with 10 bases matching TRBD1. The germline V gene encodes CDR1 SGHVS and CDR2 FNYEAQ. V dropped 5 bases and J dropped 10; count of bases not matched to a gene: 5. The CDR3 is made up of 14 amino acids. CDR3 bases: TGTGCCAGCAGCCCCGGGACAGGGGAATCACCCCTCCACTTT. Residues: CASSPGTGESPLHF. Supplemented by reference TRBV7-6 and TRBJ1-6, the full variable domain reads GAGVSQSPRYKVTKRGQDVALRCDPISGHVSLYWYRQALGQGPEFLTYFNYEAQQDKSGLPNDRFSAERPEGSISTLTIQRTEQRDSAMYRCASSPGTGESPLHFGNGTRLTVT.

The V gene is TRBV4-1, the J gene TRBJ1-6; the D is unclear. CDR3 length: 15 amino acids. The germline CDR1 and CDR2 sequences are MGHRA and YSYEKL. The V and J ends lost 1 base and 7 bases respectively, with 11 bases between them. CDR3 DNA sequence: TGCGCCAGCAGCCAAGTGGCCCCAGTAAATTCACCCCTCCACTTT. This sequence encodes CASSQVAPVNSPLHF.

This chain links TRBV5-1 with TRBJ1-1, with 7 bases identical to TRBD1. This CDR3 is 15 amino acids long. Germline V gives CDR1 SGHRS, CDR2 YFSETQ. The J segment lost 1 base and the V segment lost 3 bases, leaving 6 bases of the junction unmatched. The CDR3 here is CASSWGTAWNTEAFF. As DNA, the CDR3 is TGCGCCAGCAGCTGGGGGACAGCGTGGAACACTGAAGCTTTCTTT.

The chain couples TRBV27 to TRBJ2-5; D is possibly TRBD2 (5 bases). Per the germline V gene, CDR1 is MNHEY and CDR2 is SMNVEV (reference sequence). The CDR3 has 15 residues. V shed 4 bases and J shed 3 bases, with 15 bases lying between them. As DNA, the CDR3 is TGTGCCAGCAGTTCCGGGGTGGGTCTAAAAGAGACCCAGTACTTC. Amino acid sequence: CASSSGVGLKETQYF.

The chain has TRBV5-1 and TRBJ2-7, with D maybe TRBD2 (6 bases). V shed 4 bases and J shed 1 base, with 18 bases lying between them. The germline gives CDR1 SGHRS, CDR2 YFSETQ. The CDR3 is 16 amino acids. CDR3 protein: CASSRGDQIGSYEQYF. As DNA, the CDR3 is TGCGCCAGCAGCCGCGGGGACCAAATCGGTTCCTACGAGCAGTACTTC. Full variable domain (rest looked up from reference TRBV5-1 and TRBJ2-7): KAGVTQTPRYLIKTRGQQVTLSCSPISGHRSVSWYQQTPGQGLQFLFEYFSETQRNKGNFPGRFSGRQFSNSRSEMNVSTLELGDSALYLCASSRGDQIGSYEQYFGPGTRLTVT.

The chain has TRBV7-2 and TRBJ2-5, with D perhaps matching TRBD1 (6 bases). The germline gives CDR1 SGHTA, CDR2 FQGNSA. The CDR3 is 13 residues long. Between the trimmed V and J ends, which lost 10 bases and 0 bases, there was a span of 12 bases. The CDR3 here is CATSDRHQETQYF. The CDR3 DNA sequence: TGTGCCACCTCTGACAGGCACCAAGAGACCCAGTACTTC.

The V gene is TRBV28, the J gene TRBJ1-1; possibly TRBD1 for D (6 bases). Looked up from germline, CDR1 is MDHEN and CDR2 is SYDVKM. Between the trimmed V and J ends, which lost 10 bases and 4 bases, there was a span of 13 bases. The CDR3 is 12 amino acids. In DNA form, the CDR3 reads TGTGCCAACGGGGGCGCAGGCACTGAAGCTTTCTTT. Amino acid sequence: CANGGAGTEAFF.

The chain couples TRBV15 to TRBJ2-5; possible D gene TRBD1, 6 bases. CDR3 length equals 17 residues. Trimming stripped 2 bases from V and 1 base from J, with 17 bases between. Germline CDR1 LNHNV, CDR2 YYDKDF (reference sequence). CDR3 sequence reads: CATSRSPGTRLQETQYF. CDR3 nucleotide sequence: TGTGCCACCAGCAGATCGCCTGGGACAAGACTCCAAGAGACCCAGTACTTC.

The chain couples TRBV10-1 to TRBJ2-7; no clear D gene. The V gene lost 0 bases and the J gene lost 6 bases, with 12 bases spanning the gap. Germline V lookup: CDR1 WNHNN, CDR2 SYGVQD (reference sequence). The CDR3 has 14 residues. The CDR3 protein is CASSESTIPREQYF. DNA for the CDR3: TGCGCCAGCAGTGAGTCGACGATCCCCCGCGAGCAGTACTTC.

The chain links TRBV6-1 to TRBJ2-5, with D maybe TRBD1 (6 bases). Germline lookup yields CDR1 MNHNS and CDR2 SASEGT. The V and J ends lost 7 bases and 6 bases respectively, with 12 bases between them. This CDR3 spans 12 amino acids. CDR3 residues: CASTEQGQTQYF. CDR3 DNA sequence: TGTGCCAGCACCGAACAGGGTCAGACCCAGTACTTC.

V and J are TRBV2 and TRBJ2-1, with D uncertain. The CDR3 spans 12 residues. Trimming took 4 bases from V and 14 from J, leaving 15 bases between them. Germline V gives CDR1 SNHLY, CDR2 FYNNEI. The CDR3 nucleotides read TGTGCCAGCAGTGCCTCCACCCCGAGAAAGTTCTTC. Encoded protein: CASSASTPRKFF.

The rearrangement uses TRBV18 and TRBJ2-2; D might be TRBD1 or TRBD2, each matching 5 bases. Germline-derived CDR1 and CDR2 are KGHSH and LQKENI. Trimming cost V 2 bases and J 0 bases, with 13 bases left between them. The CDR3 covers 17 residues. CDR3 protein: CASSPLGTHANTGELFF. DNA of the CDR3: TGTGCCAGCTCACCATTGGGGACCCACGCGAACACCGGGGAGCTGTTTTTT.

This clone was observed a handful of times. This sequence joins TRBV29-1 and TRBJ1-1; TRBD1 is a possible D gene (5 bases). The CDR3 has 13 residues. Trimming took 1 base from V and 4 from J, leaving 10 bases between them. Germline CDR1 SQVTM, CDR2 ANQGSEA. CDR3 sequence: CSVEVWGSTEAFF. For the CDR3, the DNA is TGCAGCGTTGAAGTGTGGGGGAGCACTGAAGCTTTCTTT.

This clone was recorded once. The chain joins TRBV5-1 to TRBJ2-3, with D possibly TRBD1 on 6 matching bases. Germline CDR1 reads SGHRS; CDR2 reads YFSETQ. The CDR3 is 13 residues long. Trimming shortened V by 9 bases and J by 7 bases, and 18 bases separated the two germline ends. The CDR3 sequence is CATGTKGENTQYF. The CDR3 DNA reads TGCGCCACCGGCACCAAGGGGGAAAATACGCAGTATTTT. Drawing the rest from reference TRBV5-1 and TRBJ2-3, the complete variable domain is KAGVTQTPRYLIKTRGQQVTLSCSPISGHRSVSWYQQTPGQGLQFLFEYFSETQRNKGNFPGRFSGRQFSNSRSEMNVSTLELGDSALYLCATGTKGENTQYFGPGTRLTVL.

This chain links TRBV6-4 with TRBJ1-2; D gene unclear. The V and J ends lost 10 bases and 2 bases respectively, with 8 bases between them. This CDR3 spans 11 amino acids. In germline, CDR1 is MRHNA, CDR2 SNTAGT. The CDR3 here is CAIPDNYGYTF. The CDR3 bases are TGTGCCATCCCCGACAACTATGGCTACACCTTC.

The rearrangement joins TRBV10-3 to TRBJ2-6; 12 bases fit TRBD2. The CDR3 runs 19 residues. V was clipped by 0 bases and J by 2 bases; unmatched bases: 5. Germline V CDR1 and CDR2: ENHRY, SYGVKD. The chain's CDR3 is CAISESWPSGGAGANVLTF. The CDR3 DNA follows: TGTGCCATCAGTGAGTCTTGGCCTAGCGGGGGGGCTGGGGCCAACGTCCTGACTTTC.

The chain links TRBV18 to TRBJ2-3; D possibly matches TRBD1 or TRBD2 (5 bases each). The germline V gene encodes CDR1 KGHSH and CDR2 LQKENI. Trimming cost V 3 bases and J 2 bases, with 12 bases left between them. The CDR3 has 15 amino acids. In nucleotides, the CDR3 is TGTGCCAGCTCACCGGGGGACGGATACACAGATACGCAGTATTTT. Protein product: CASSPGDGYTDTQYF.

The V gene is TRBV6-1, the J gene TRBJ1-2, with D unclear. The CDR3 totals 14 residues. V was pared by 6 bases and J by 0 bases, with 11 bases between. CDR1 and CDR2 (germline): MNHNS, SASEGT. In nucleotides, the CDR3 is TGTGCCAGCAGCGGACGGTGGGCTAACTATGGCTACACCTTC. Encoded protein: CASSGRWANYGYTF.

The chain combines TRBV6-5 with TRBJ2-5; 7 bases map to TRBD2. The CDR3 covers 12 residues. With V trimmed by 10 bases and J by 4 bases, 6 bases remained unmatched. Germline-derived CDR1 and CDR2 are MNHEY and SVGAGI. CDR3 loop: CATQTGGETQYF. The CDR3 DNA follows: TGTGCCACCCAGACGGGAGGAGAGACCCAGTACTTC.

V is TRBV7-9 and J is TRBJ2-5, with 8 bases lining up with TRBD2. Germline V lookup: CDR1 SEHNR, CDR2 FQNEAQ (reference sequence). The trim removed 5 bases at V and 5 bases at J, leaving 7 bases unmatched. The CDR3 loop spans 14 amino acids. The CDR3 region is CASSPGTSAETQYF. The CDR3 bases are TGTGCCAGCAGCCCCGGGACTAGTGCGGAGACCCAGTACTTC. Together with reference TRBV7-9 and TRBJ2-5, the CDR3 gives the full variable domain: DTGVSQNPRHKITKRGQNVTFRCDPISEHNRLYWYRQTLGQGPEFLTYFQNEAQLEKSRLLSDRFSAERPKGSFSTLEIQRTEQGDSAMYLCASSPGTSAETQYFGPGTRLLVL.

The gene calls are TRBV29-1 and TRBJ1-1; D possibly corresponds to TRBD1 (5 bases). Trimming shortened V by 3 bases and J by 5 bases, and 16 bases separated the two germline ends. Germline lookup yields CDR1 SQVTM and CDR2 ANQGSEA. The CDR3 covers 14 residues. The CDR3: CSVEVPGVWTEAFF. The CDR3 bases are TGCAGCGTTGAGGTACCGGGGGTTTGGACTGAAGCTTTCTTT.

This chain connects TRBV6-5 to TRBJ2-1, with a weak D call TRBD2 (6 bases). Germline lookup yields CDR1 MNHEY and CDR2 SVGAGI. The CDR3 covers 15 residues. V gave up 0 bases and J gave up 5 bases, with 11 bases separating them. Written as DNA, the CDR3 is TGTGCCAGCAGTTACTCGGGACTGGATCACAATGAGCAGTTCTTC. This translates into CASSYSGLDHNEQFF.

The rearrangement links TRBV13 to TRBJ2-3; D is ambiguous. CDR1 PRHDT and CDR2 FYEKMQ come from the germline V gene (reference sequence). This CDR3 is 14 amino acids long. Trimming pared 5 bases from V and 4 bases from J, leaving 13 bases between. CDR3 sequence: CASSPPAVADTQYF. CDR3 DNA sequence: TGTGCCAGCAGCCCGCCCGCAGTCGCAGATACGCAGTATTTT.